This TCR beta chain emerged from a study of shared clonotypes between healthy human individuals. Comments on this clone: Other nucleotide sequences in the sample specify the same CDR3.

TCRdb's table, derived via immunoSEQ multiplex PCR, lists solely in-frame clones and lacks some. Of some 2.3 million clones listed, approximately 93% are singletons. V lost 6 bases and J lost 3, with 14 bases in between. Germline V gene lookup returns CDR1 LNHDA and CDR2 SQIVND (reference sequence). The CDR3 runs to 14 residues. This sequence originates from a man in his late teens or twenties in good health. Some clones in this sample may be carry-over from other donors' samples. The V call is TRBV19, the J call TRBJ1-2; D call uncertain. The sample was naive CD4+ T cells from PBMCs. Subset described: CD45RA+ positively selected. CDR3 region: CASSNPGRDYGYTF. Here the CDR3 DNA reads TGTGCCAGTAGCAATCCGGGCCGCGACTATGGCTACACCTTC.